These 2 T cell receptor beta chains were all obtained from the same sample, sequenced in a study of T-cell reconstitution after alpha-beta-depleted transplantation in children (dated by TCRdb to about 2016). The protocol used for the library was PCR. For sequencing, an Illumina HiSeq 2500 was employed. TCR library preparation used molecular barcoding, with unique molecular identifiers applied to normalize quantification of the TCRbeta repertoire. TCRdb reworked the public reads: Q25 trimming with fastp, MiXCR clone assembly, productive beta chains retained. Under each unique CDR3 protein, matching rows form one entry showing the most common genes and DNA. Across this sample there are roughly 590,000 distinct CDR3 sequences, with 16% seen only once. The ten largest clones add up to approximately 1% of the sample. This specimen consisted of PBMCs from the stem cell graft donor, obtained from the stem cell graft. These receptors originate from a human donor who donated a stem cell graft to a child with acute myeloid leukemia.

J is TRBJ2-5 and V is TRBV7-9; D unresolved. Germline V gives CDR1 SEHNR, CDR2 FQNEAQ (reference sequence). CDR3 length: 16 amino acids. V was cut by 1 base and J by 0 bases, with 12 bases left in between. Here the CDR3 reads CASSLGSVSNQETQYF. The CDR3, as DNA: TGTGCCAGCAGCTTAGGGTCCGTTAGCAACCAAGAGACCCAGTACTTC.

Ten or more counts support this clonotype. The rearrangement joins TRBV7-2 to TRBJ2-3, with 7 bases matching TRBD2. The length of the CDR3 is 15 residues. The germline V gene has CDR1 SGHTA and CDR2 FQGNSA. V lost 8 bases, J lost 3 bases, and 11 bases stayed unmatched. This CDR3 reads CASPRGVTPTDTQYF. In DNA, the CDR3 is TGTGCCAGCCCCCGGGGGGTCACTCCTACAGATACGCAGTATTTT.